Presented here are 29 T cell receptor beta chains from one specimen sequenced in a study of T cells in tuberculosis. The protocol was immunoSEQ multiplex PCR, while the TCRdb copy is restricted to in-frame clones and leaves out a portion. The sample consists of 20,000 to 30,000 clones, around 95% of them appearing once. The material sequenced was PBMCs. These receptors all stem from a donor between 10 and 35 years old with latent tuberculosis or without tuberculosis infection.

This rearrangement joins TRBV14 to TRBJ1-6; tentatively, D is TRBD1 (5 bases). Trimming removed 4 bases from V and 4 bases from J, with 14 bases in between. The germline gives CDR1 SGHDN, CDR2 FVKESK. The length of the CDR3 is 16 residues. The CDR3 DNA reads TGTGCCAGCAGCCTGCGGGGACGGGAATATAATTCACCCCTCCACTTT. Protein sequence: CASSLRGREYNSPLHF.

This clone has a handful of counts. The rearrangement links TRBV18 to TRBJ2-5; 7 nucleotides agree with TRBD1. Germline V gene sequence: CDR1 KGHSH, CDR2 LQKENI. This CDR3 is built from 14 residues. V trimming: 3 bases; J trimming: 1 base; junction bases outside the gene matches: 2. CDR3 protein: CASSPRQGQETQYF. As DNA, the CDR3 is TGTGCCAGCTCACCCCGACAGGGCCAAGAGACCCAGTACTTC.

The V call is TRBV2, the J call TRBJ1-2; D remains unclear. Germline CDR1 is SNHLY and CDR2 is FYNNEI. V dropped 3 bases and J dropped 4 bases, with 12 bases sitting between them. CDR3 length equals 14 residues. CDR3 DNA: TGTGCCAGCAGTGATATCGGCGGAGGCTATGGCTACACCTTC. Protein sequence: CASSDIGGGYGYTF.

The genes are TRBV6-6 and TRBJ1-1; TRBD1 matches 10 bases. CDR1 is MNHNY and CDR2 is SVGAGI in the germline V gene (reference sequence). The CDR3 has 13 amino acids. V trimming: 6 bases; J trimming: 4 bases; junction bases outside the gene matches: 2. The CDR3 DNA reads as TGTGCCAGCAGGGGGACAGGGGTCACTGAAGCTTTCTTT. Protein: CASRGTGVTEAFF.

This chain joins TRBV4-2 and TRBJ2-3, with 9 bases matching TRBD2. CDR1 and CDR2 from the germline V gene are LGHNA and YNFKEQ. Trimming at V came to 4 bases and at J to 4 bases, leaving 18 bases not matched to a gene. CDR3 length: 19 residues. Here the CDR3 DNA reads TGTGCCAGCAGCCGCGACTCCCCCGCTGCGGGGGGGTGGGCAGATACGCAGTATTTT. It codes for CASSRDSPAAGGWADTQYF.

This rearrangement joins TRBV5-1 to TRBJ1-1; D unclear. In germline, CDR1 is SGHRS, CDR2 YFSETQ. V was trimmed by 3 bases and J by 0 bases, leaving 9 bases between them. The CDR3 extends over 14 amino acids. CDR3: CASSSRALNTEAFF. DNA of the CDR3: TGCGCCAGCAGCTCTCGTGCGCTGAACACTGAAGCTTTCTTT.

The V gene is TRBV27, the J gene TRBJ2-3; D possibly corresponds to TRBD2 (6 bases). Trimming stripped 5 bases from V and 9 bases from J, with 15 bases between. CDR1 and CDR2 from the germline V gene are MNHEY and SMNVEV (reference sequence). The CDR3 spans 13 residues. CDR3 DNA sequence: TGTGCCAGCAGTCCCGGGGGTCTTAAAACGCAGTATTTT. Residues: CASSPGGLKTQYF.

This CDR3 reads CASSAGATNEKLFF. The CDR3 DNA sequence: TGTGCCAGCAGCGCAGGGGCAACTAATGAAAAACTGTTTTTT. The chain combines TRBV2 with TRBJ1-4; a weak D match, TRBD1 (6 bases). The CDR3 is 14 residues long. The V and J ends lost 6 bases and 0 bases respectively, with 8 bases between them. Germline loops: CDR1 SNHLY, CDR2 FYNNEI.

CDR3 amino acids: CASSFRMTGGTGELFF. CDR3 sequence (DNA): TGCGCCAGCAGCTTCAGAATGACAGGGGGGACCGGGGAGCTGTTTTTT. The chain employs TRBV5-1 and TRBJ2-2; 9 bases are a match to TRBD1. V lost 2 bases to trimming and J lost 5 bases; unmatched junction nucleotides: 7. The CDR3 consists of 16 residues. From germline, CDR1 is SGHRS and CDR2 YFSETQ.

The chain links TRBV6-5 to TRBJ2-1, with 14 positions matching TRBD2. V dropped 2 bases and J dropped 10; count of bases not matched to a gene: 7. CDR1 MNHEY and CDR2 SVGAGI come from the germline V gene. The CDR3 has 16 residues. CDR3 coding DNA: TGTGCCAGCAGTTACGGGGGGACTAGCGGGGGAGGAGAGCAGTTCTTC. Translated, it gives CASSYGGTSGGGEQFF.

CDR3 sequence: CASSGRSYEQYV. CDR3 bases: TGTGCCAGCAGTGGGCGGTCCTACGAGCAGTACGTC. The V gene is TRBV6-1, the J gene TRBJ2-7; D gene ambiguous. Germline V CDR1 and CDR2: MNHNS, SASEGT. The CDR3 extends over 12 amino acids. V was trimmed by 4 bases and J by 1 base, leaving 5 bases between them.

The chain is built from TRBV9 and TRBJ1-2, with a possible D match to TRBD1 (5 bases). The V end was cut by 3 bases, the J end by 6 bases, with 15 bases between. Per germline, CDR1 SGDLS and CDR2 YYNGEE. This CDR3 contains 14 residues. The CDR3 region is CASSADLGADGYTF. The CDR3 DNA sequence: TGTGCCAGCAGCGCCGACCTAGGGGCAGATGGCTACACCTTC.

The J gene is TRBJ2-2, the V gene TRBV4-1; 12 nucleotides line up with TRBD2. CDR3 size: 17 residues. V shed 4 bases and J 7 bases; nucleotides not matched to a gene: 10. Germline CDR1 reads MGHRA; CDR2 reads YSYEKL. This CDR3 reads CASSPSSGGALDGELFF. The CDR3 bases are TGCGCCAGCAGCCCCTCTAGCGGGGGGGCCTTGGACGGGGAGCTGTTTTTT.

The chain joins TRBV11-3 to TRBJ2-1, with D unresolved. The CDR3 length is 14 residues. The V end was cut by 5 bases, the J end by 4 bases, with 12 bases between. Per germline, CDR1 SGHNT and CDR2 YENEEA. CDR3 region: CASSHTGSYNEQFF. The CDR3 DNA sequence: TGTGCCAGCAGCCATACCGGGTCATACAATGAGCAGTTCTTC.

The chain uses TRBV19 and TRBJ1-1; D uncertain. Trimming took 1 base from V and 0 from J, leaving 18 bases between them. This CDR3 is 18 amino acids long. Germline CDR1 reads LNHDA; CDR2 reads SQIVND (reference sequence). DNA for the CDR3: TGTGCCAGTAGTATAGTTTTAATTCTGGGTCAGGTGAACACTGAAGCTTTCTTT. Translation: CASSIVLILGQVNTEAFF.

This chain joins TRBV10-1 and TRBJ2-3; D possibly corresponds to TRBD1 (5 bases). This CDR3 is built from 14 residues. With 9 bases removed from V and 0 bases from J, the gap between germline ends came to 13 bases. CDR1 WNHNN and CDR2 SYGVQD come from the germline V gene (reference sequence). Here the CDR3 reads CARRQSSSTDTQYF. The CDR3 DNA reads TGCGCCAGGCGACAGTCCTCTAGCACAGATACGCAGTATTTT.

The rearrangement uses TRBV4-2 and TRBJ1-4; tentatively, D is TRBD1 (6 bases). The CDR3 covers 17 residues. Trimming left V 0 bases short and J 7 bases short, with 18 bases between. Germline lookup yields CDR1 LGHNA and CDR2 YNFKEQ. CDR3 region: CASSQDAKNRVAEKLFF. As DNA, the CDR3 is TGTGCCAGCAGCCAAGATGCAAAGAACAGGGTGGCTGAAAAACTGTTTTTT.

J is TRBJ2-1 and V is TRBV2; no definite D call. This CDR3 is 12 amino acids long. V lost 6 bases and J lost 7, with 10 bases in between. Germline CDR1 is SNHLY and CDR2 is FYNNEI. This chain's CDR3 is CASSRSSNEQFF. CDR3 bases: TGTGCCAGCAGCCGATCTAGTAATGAGCAGTTCTTC.

V gene TRBV25-1 combines with J gene TRBJ1-2; TRBD1 agrees at 7 bases. The CDR3 sequence is 14 residues long. V was pared by 6 bases and J by 2 bases, with 6 bases of the junction left unmatched. Germline CDR1 is MGHDK and CDR2 is SYGVNS. The DNA for the CDR3 is TGTGCCAGCAGCCGCCTGACAGGGAACTATGGCTACACCTTC. Amino acids: CASSRLTGNYGYTF.

The chain joins TRBV6-5 to TRBJ1-2; D is ambiguous. CDR3 length equals 13 residues. Germline CDR1 MNHEY, CDR2 SVGAGI. V lost 4 bases, J lost 8 bases, and 14 bases lay in between. The DNA of the CDR3 is TGTGCCAGCAGTTTCATCGGGAGAAGGGGCTACACCTTC. Amino acid sequence: CASSFIGRRGYTF.

The J gene is TRBJ2-7, the V gene TRBV6-5, with D maybe TRBD1 (6 bases). V lost 8 bases and J lost 7, with 18 bases in between. CDR3 length: 13 amino acids. Germline lookup yields CDR1 MNHEY and CDR2 SVGAGI. The CDR3 loop is CASAPQGWEEQYF. In DNA form, the CDR3 reads TGTGCCAGCGCCCCACAGGGTTGGGAGGAGCAGTACTTC.

The V call is TRBV7-9, the J call TRBJ1-4; 8 bases are a match to TRBD1. The CDR3 covers 16 residues. After removal of 3 bases from V and 10 bases from J, the junction contained 13 bases not matched to a gene. Germline V gene data show CDR1 as SEHNR and CDR2 as FQNEAQ (reference sequence). The CDR3 here is CASSFGGQGGRGKLFF. The CDR3 DNA sequence: TGTGCCAGCAGCTTTGGAGGACAGGGCGGGAGGGGAAAACTGTTTTTT.

V and J are TRBV14 and TRBJ1-6; the D gene is possibly TRBD1 (6 bases). V was trimmed by 1 base and J by 3 bases, leaving 16 bases between them. CDR3 length equals 18 residues. Germline V CDR1 and CDR2: SGHDN, FVKESK. Here the CDR3 DNA reads TGTGCCAGCAGCCAAGGCTCCCTGGTACAGGGCTATAATTCACCCCTCCACTTT. This gives the protein CASSQGSLVQGYNSPLHF.

Written as DNA, the CDR3 is TGTGCCAGCAGTTCCGTGAGGGGGGGCACTGAAGCTTTCTTT. Translating gives CASSSVRGGTEAFF. The chain has TRBV27 and TRBJ1-1; TRBD1 might be the D (6 bases). Between the trimmed V and J ends, which lost 4 bases and 4 bases, there was a span of 13 bases. This CDR3 spans 14 amino acids. Germline-derived CDR1 and CDR2 are MNHEY and SMNVEV (reference sequence).

In DNA form, the CDR3 reads TGTGCCAGCAGCCACAGGGCAATTTACAATGAGCAGTTCTTC. Its translation: CASSHRAIYNEQFF. The chain is built from TRBV14 and TRBJ2-1, with D tentatively TRBD1 (5 bases). CDR3 length equals 14 residues. V lost 3 bases, J lost 4 bases, and 10 bases lay in between. Germline V lookup: CDR1 SGHDN, CDR2 FVKESK.

The rearrangement joins TRBV12-5 to TRBJ2-4; D gene unclear. This CDR3 is 17 amino acids long. With 0 bases removed from V and 1 base from J, the gap between germline ends came to 13 bases. Germline lookup yields CDR1 LGHNT and CDR2 FRNRAP. CDR3 residues: CASGLVRPLEAKNIQYF. DNA for the CDR3: TGTGCTAGTGGTTTGGTACGTCCCTTAGAGGCCAAAAACATTCAGTACTTC. The full variable domain, rest sourced from reference TRBV12-5 and TRBJ2-4, is DARVTQTPRHKVTEMGQEVTMRCQPILGHNTVFWYRQTMMQGLELLAYFRNRAPLDDSGMPKDRFSAEMPDATLATLKIQPSEPRDSAVYFCASGLVRPLEAKNIQYFGAGTRLSVL.

This chain connects TRBV6-1 to TRBJ1-4, with 9 bases matching TRBD1. J was trimmed by 0 bases and V by 7 bases; bases with no gene match: 3. The CDR3 is 15 amino acids. Germline CDR1 is MNHNS and CDR2 is SASEGT. The CDR3 loop is CASIRQGATNEKLFF. The DNA for the CDR3 is TGTGCCAGCATAAGACAGGGGGCAACTAATGAAAAACTGTTTTTT.

The chain recombines TRBV11-2 with TRBJ1-5; D perhaps matches TRBD1 (5 bases). The CDR3 has 15 amino acids. With 0 bases removed from V and 7 bases from J, the gap between germline ends came to 13 bases. CDR1 SGHAT and CDR2 FQNNGV come from the germline V gene. In nucleotides, the CDR3 is TGTGCCAGCAGCTTAGATTACCAGGGCGGACAGCCCCAGCATTTT. It yields the protein CASSLDYQGGQPQHF.

The CDR3 coding sequence is TGCGCCAGCAGACGAGCGATCGGCCCTAATGAAAAACTGTTTTTT. It specifies CASRRAIGPNEKLFF. The V and J genes are TRBV5-1 and TRBJ1-4; D call uncertain. Looked up from germline, CDR1 is SGHRS and CDR2 is YFSETQ. The V gene lost 5 bases and the J gene lost 3 bases, with 14 bases spanning the gap. This CDR3 contains 15 residues.